A single sample gave rise to the 21 T cell receptor beta chains below, sequenced in a study of blood T cell repertoires in COVID-19. The protocol was immunoSEQ multiplex PCR, while the TCRdb copy is restricted to in-frame clones and leaves out a portion. The data contain a few hundred thousand clones, 75% to 90% of them singletons. Sequencing was carried out using PBMCs or T cells enriched from blood (not recorded which). The receptors stem from a woman in her twenties or thirties who had been exposed to COVID-19.

The chain combines TRBV30 with TRBJ1-6; D gene unclear. The CDR3 totals 12 residues. Per the germline V gene, CDR1 is GTSNPN and CDR2 is SVGIG (reference sequence). The ends were cut back, 0 bases at V and 8 bases at J, with 5 bases in the middle. In DNA, the CDR3 is TGTGCCTGGAGTGTACAACATTCACCCCTCCACTTT. Protein: CAWSVQHSPLHF.

The J gene is TRBJ1-2, the V gene TRBV3-1 (or the pseudogene TRBV3-2), with D unresolved. The V end lost 0 bases, the J end lost 5 bases, and 13 bases lay between the germline ends. The germline gives CDR1 LGHDT, CDR2 YNNKEL (reference sequence). This CDR3 comprises 15 residues. CDR3 loop: CASSQDSSAAYGYTF. CDR3 in DNA: TGTGCCAGCAGCCAAGATTCTTCCGCGGCTTATGGCTACACCTTC.

The chain employs TRBV27 and TRBJ2-5, with TRBD1 matching over 7 bases. This CDR3 comprises 15 residues. V lost 2 bases to trimming and J lost 3 bases; unmatched junction nucleotides: 6. The germline CDR1 and CDR2 sequences are MNHEY and SMNVEV (reference sequence). The CDR3 sequence is CASSLAGDSEETQYF. CDR3 bases: TGTGCCAGCAGTTTAGCCGGGGACAGCGAAGAGACCCAGTACTTC.

The CDR3 is CASSLETGIGSPLHF. The DNA of the CDR3 is TGCGCCAGCAGCCTAGAGACAGGGATCGGATCACCCCTCCACTTT. The chain has TRBV5-1 and TRBJ1-6, with 7 bases matching TRBD1. The CDR3 spans 15 residues. Germline trimming cut 4 bases from V and 10 bases from J; bases unmatched to any gene: 11. Germline V gene sequence: CDR1 SGHRS, CDR2 YFSETQ. The entire variable domain, with the rest obtained from reference TRBV5-1 and TRBJ1-6, is as follows: KAGVTQTPRYLIKTRGQQVTLSCSPISGHRSVSWYQQTPGQGLQFLFEYFSETQRNKGNFPGRFSGRQFSNSRSEMNVSTLELGDSALYLCASSLETGIGSPLHFGNGTRLTVT.

CDR3 DNA: TGTGCCAGCTCAAGTTTTGGTGCGGGGGCTTTCAATGAGCAGTTCTTC. Encoded protein: CASSSFGAGAFNEQFF. The rearrangement uses TRBV28 and TRBJ2-1; possible D gene TRBD2, 7 bases. The CDR3 is made up of 16 amino acids. Germline values: CDR1 MDHEN, CDR2 SYDVKM. The ends were cut back, 8 bases at V and 6 bases at J, with 23 bases in the middle.

Only one count was recorded for this clone. The chain links TRBV19 to TRBJ1-2; TRBD1 matches at 7 bases. Germline V CDR1 and CDR2: LNHDA, SQIVND (reference sequence). V trimming: 10 bases; J trimming: 5 bases; junction bases outside the gene matches: 10. CDR3 length equals 13 residues. Here the CDR3 DNA reads TGTGCCACCCGACAGGGAGGTTCGTATGGCTACACCTTC. Protein product: CATRQGGSYGYTF. The whole variable domain, remainder taken from reference TRBV19 and TRBJ1-2, is DGGITQSPKYLFRKEGQNVTLSCEQNLNHDAMYWYRQDPGQGLRLIYYSQIVNDFQKGDIAEGYSVSREKKESFPLTVTSAQKNPTAFYLCATRQGGSYGYTFGSGTRLTVV.

The chain joins TRBV5-1 to TRBJ2-1, with D possibly being TRBD1 (5 bases). CDR3 length: 14 residues. V was pared by 0 bases and J by 14 bases, with 18 bases between. CDR1 is SGHRS and CDR2 is YFSETQ in the germline V gene. The CDR3 nucleotides read TGCGCCAGCAGCTTGGCGGCAGCTCAGGGAAGGGAGTTCTTC. Translated: CASSLAAAQGREFF.

The chain links TRBV5-1 to TRBJ1-3, with TRBD1 matching over 8 bases. CDR3 length: 18 amino acids. The J segment lost 0 bases and the V segment lost 3 bases, leaving 11 bases of the junction unmatched. Germline V lookup: CDR1 SGHRS, CDR2 YFSETQ. DNA for the CDR3: TGCGCCAGCAGCTGGACAGGGAGCGACCTGAGCTCTGGAAACACCATATATTTT. Translation gives CASSWTGSDLSSGNTIYF.

The chain combines TRBV7-2 with TRBJ2-3; 8 bases map to TRBD2. The J segment lost 6 bases and the V segment lost 6 bases, leaving 5 bases of the junction unmatched. Looked up from germline, CDR1 is SGHTA and CDR2 is FQGNSA. The CDR3 consists of 13 residues. The CDR3 sequence: CASRLRGGDTQYF. The CDR3 nucleotides read TGTGCCAGCAGGTTACGGGGGGGTGATACGCAGTATTTT.

The chain joins TRBV19 to TRBJ2-2; D is perhaps TRBD1 (6 bases). This CDR3 has 14 residues. Deletions cut 9 bases from V and 5 bases from J, with 16 bases between. The germline V gene encodes CDR1 LNHDA and CDR2 SQIVND (reference sequence). For the CDR3, the DNA is TGTGCCAGCCTTCCGACAGGCGGAACCGGGGAGCTGTTTTTT. It specifies CASLPTGGTGELFF.

The V call is TRBV19, the J call TRBJ2-4; 13 positions agree with TRBD2. CDR1 is LNHDA, CDR2 SQIVND, per germline (reference sequence). V gave up 3 bases and J gave up 1 base; unmatched junction bases: 6. This CDR3 contains 18 residues. The CDR3 DNA sequence: TGTGCCAGTAGTATCCCCCCGGGACTAGCGGGGGCCAAAAACATTCAGTACTTC. Translated: CASSIPPGLAGAKNIQYF.

The rearrangement uses TRBV5-1 and TRBJ1-4, with 7 bases fitting TRBD1. CDR3 size: 15 residues. Germline V gene lookup returns CDR1 SGHRS and CDR2 YFSETQ. The V gene end was trimmed by 2 bases and the J gene end by 7 bases; junction bases not matched to a gene: 8. The CDR3 loop reads CASSLTGVSSEKLFF. As DNA, the CDR3 is TGCGCCAGCAGCTTAACAGGGGTATCGAGTGAAAAACTGTTTTTT.

This clone showed up just once. The rearrangement links TRBV5-6 to TRBJ2-7; TRBD1 is a possible D gene (5 bases). Deletions cut 3 bases from V and 5 bases from J, with 12 bases between. The CDR3 runs to 13 residues. The germline gives CDR1 SGHDT, CDR2 YYEEEE. The CDR3 nucleotides are TGTGCCAGCAGCTACGTTACAGGAAACGAGCAGTACTTC. Its translation: CASSYVTGNEQYF.

The genes are TRBV12-5 and TRBJ1-1, with a tentative D call TRBD1 (6 bases). CDR1 LGHNT and CDR2 FRNRAP come from the germline V gene. The CDR3 consists of 15 residues. With 2 bases removed from V and 2 bases from J, the gap between germline ends came to 12 bases. The CDR3 loop reads CASGLWGHHNTEAFF. The DNA for the CDR3 is TGTGCTAGTGGTTTGTGGGGACACCATAACACTGAAGCTTTCTTT. Looking up the rest from reference TRBV12-5 and TRBJ1-1 gives the full variable domain: DARVTQTPRHKVTEMGQEVTMRCQPILGHNTVFWYRQTMMQGLELLAYFRNRAPLDDSGMPKDRFSAEMPDATLATLKIQPSEPRDSAVYFCASGLWGHHNTEAFFGQGTRLTVV.

This clone was seen more than once but under ten times. The chain is built from TRBV28 and TRBJ2-7, with TRBD1 matching 7 bases. The CDR3 has 13 residues. CDR1 is MDHEN, CDR2 SYDVKM, per germline. Trimming cost V 8 bases and J 2 bases; bases outside gene matches: 6. This chain's CDR3 is CASRKGAAYEQYF. Here the CDR3 DNA reads TGTGCCAGCCGCAAGGGGGCAGCCTACGAGCAGTACTTC.

V and J are TRBV2 and TRBJ2-6; maybe TRBD2 (5 bases). V was shortened by 7 bases and J by 0 bases, with 13 bases between the two germline ends. Germline V lookup: CDR1 SNHLY, CDR2 FYNNEI. This CDR3 has 16 residues. DNA of the CDR3: TGTGCCAGCACGGGGAAGGGAGCCTCTGGGGCCAACGTCCTGACTTTC. Encoded protein: CASTGKGASGANVLTF.

The gene calls are TRBV7-2 and TRBJ2-3, with unresolved D. CDR3 length equals 13 residues. Germline CDR1 and CDR2: SGHTA and FQGNSA. The V end lost 2 bases, the J end lost 6 bases, and 9 bases lay between the germline ends. The CDR3 loop reads CASSLSYSDTQYF. CDR3 nucleotides: TGTGCCAGCAGCTTATCGTACTCGGATACGCAGTATTTT.

This sequence joins TRBV4-1 and TRBJ2-1; no clear D gene. Germline-derived CDR1 and CDR2 are MGHRA and YSYEKL. Trimming cost V 4 bases and J 9 bases, with 13 bases left between them. The CDR3 totals 13 residues. The CDR3: CASSPGTAAEQFF. The CDR3 coding sequence is TGCGCCAGCAGCCCCGGCACGGCGGCTGAGCAGTTCTTC.

The J gene is TRBJ1-1, the V gene TRBV7-8; D is perhaps TRBD1 (6 bases). This CDR3 has 13 residues. The germline gives CDR1 SGHVS, CDR2 FQNEAQ. The germline V and J ends were trimmed by 8 bases and 0 bases, with 10 bases remaining between them. The CDR3 DNA is TGTGCCAGCCAGGACAGTATGAACACTGAAGCTTTCTTT. It encodes CASQDSMNTEAFF. Full variable domain (rest looked up from reference TRBV7-8 and TRBJ1-1): GAGVSQSPRYKVAKRGQDVALRCDPISGHVSLFWYQQALGQGPEFLTYFQNEAQLDKSGLPSDRFFAERPEGSVSTLKIQRTQQEDSAVYLCASQDSMNTEAFFGQGTRLTVV.

This clone was detected a few times. The V call is TRBV19, the J call TRBJ2-1, with 8 bases matching TRBD1. CDR3 length: 16 residues. Germline V gene data show CDR1 as LNHDA and CDR2 as SQIVND (reference sequence). V lost 5 bases, J lost 3 bases, and 9 bases stayed unmatched. Here the CDR3 DNA reads TGTGCCAGTAGTGTACCCCAGGGGGCGGACTACAATGAGCAGTTCTTC. This translates into CASSVPQGADYNEQFF.

A single count supports this clone. Other DNA sequences of this sample code for an identical CDR3. The CDR3 here is CASSLGQGSGYTF. The DNA of the CDR3 is TGCGCCAGCAGCTTGGGTCAGGGTTCCGGCTACACCTTC. The rearrangement uses TRBV5-1 and TRBJ1-2; D may be TRBD1 (5 bases). V was pared by 0 bases and J by 8 bases, with 11 bases between. CDR1 is SGHRS and CDR2 is YFSETQ in the germline V gene. This CDR3 is built from 13 residues.